The clone carrying this T cell receptor (beta chain) was seen only once. CDR3 length: 13 amino acids. Trimming cost V 6 bases and J 3 bases; bases outside gene matches: 4. Per the germline V gene, CDR1 is LNHDA and CDR2 is SQIVND (reference sequence). These data are taken from a study of blood T cell repertoires in COVID-19. About the research overall: The United States, Italy and Spain were the sources of the acute and convalescent COVID-19 samples.

Method: immunoSEQ multiplex PCR; TCRdb's copy keeps in-frame clones and lacks some. The sample shows approximately 78,000 clones, nearly 90% of them seen only once. The sample was peripheral blood. The chain has TRBV19 and TRBJ2-5, with 7 bases fitting TRBD1. This receptor was identified in a man aged 45-60 years with acute or convalescent COVID-19. CDR3 in amino acids: CASRKDREETQYF. CDR3 coding DNA: TGTGCCAGTAGGAAAGACAGGGAAGAGACCCAGTACTTC.